These 7 T cell receptor beta chains came from one sample sequenced in a study of T cells in Graves' hyperthyroidism and ophthalmopathy. TCR beta CDR3 regions were amplified from RNA. The TCR CDR3 first-round RT-PCR relied on the HTBI primer set. TCRdb ran MiXCR on the multiplex PCR reads and lists one entry per CDR3 protein. There are over 450,000 distinct CDR3 sequences in the sample; approximately 14% occur only once, and less than 20% lies in the top ten. Sequencing was done on a sample of blood. Source of these receptors: a woman under 30 with Graves' hyperthyroidism.

This clonotype was recorded a few times. The V call is TRBV10-1, the J call TRBJ2-3; D is possibly TRBD2 (6 bases). The CDR3 is 13 residues long. Germline assignment: CDR1 WNHNN and CDR2 SYGVQD (reference sequence). Trimming stripped 4 bases from V and 4 bases from J, with 9 bases between. In DNA form, the CDR3 reads TGCGCCAGCAGTGCGGAGGGCCCAGATACGCAGTATTTT. Its protein is CASSAEGPDTQYF.

The chain carries TRBV19 and TRBJ2-5; 13 bases align to TRBD2. The junction had 16 bases not matched to a gene; V was cut back by 10 bases and J by 5 bases. CDR1 and CDR2 from the germline V gene are LNHDA and SQIVND (reference sequence). The CDR3 consists of 17 residues. The CDR3 DNA is TGTGCCACCCAGGGACTAGCGGGATTCAGGACCTCGGAGACCCAGTACTTC. As protein: CATQGLAGFRTSETQYF.

The sample holds many counts of this clonotype. The V and J genes are TRBV11-3 and TRBJ2-1, with D maybe TRBD2 (5 bases). The CDR3 is 16 residues long. Germline V gene data show CDR1 as SGHNT and CDR2 as YENEEA. The V end lost 5 bases, the J end lost 6 bases, and 20 bases lay between the germline ends. The DNA of the CDR3 is TGTGCCAGCAGCCCGCCGGGCGGGCTAGCAGGCAATGAGCAGTTCTTC. The encoded protein is CASSPPGGLAGNEQFF.

This clonotype was counted ten times or more. The chain links TRBV19 to TRBJ2-5; D call uncertain. From germline, CDR1 is LNHDA and CDR2 SQIVND (reference sequence). Between the trimmed V and J ends, which lost 0 bases and 2 bases, there was a span of 4 bases. The CDR3 is 13 residues long. CDR3 coding DNA: TGTGCCAGTAGTATAGACACTCAAGAGACCCAGTACTTC. Protein product: CASSIDTQETQYF.

At least ten counts were recorded for this clonotype. The genes are TRBV7-9 and TRBJ2-3, with 11 bases matching TRBD2. The V and J ends lost 3 bases and 0 bases, in that order; junction bases with no gene match: 5. The CDR3 length is 17 residues. Germline V gene lookup returns CDR1 SEHNR and CDR2 FQNEAQ (reference sequence). The CDR3 is CASSFLTSGTSTDTQYF. CDR3 in DNA: TGTGCCAGCAGCTTTCTGACTAGCGGGACTAGCACAGATACGCAGTATTTT.

This clonotype appeared a few times. The chain is built from TRBV27 and TRBJ2-6, with unresolved D. From germline, CDR1 is MNHEY and CDR2 SMNVEV (reference sequence). The CDR3 covers 14 residues. V was shortened by 3 bases and J by 2 bases, with 5 bases between the two germline ends. The CDR3 loop reads CASSLDPGANVLTF. CDR3 DNA: TGTGCCAGCAGTTTGGACCCTGGGGCCAACGTCCTGACTTTC.

The table lists this clonotype with many counts. The rearrangement links TRBV11-3 to TRBJ2-5, with 8 nucleotides matching TRBD1. The CDR3 spans 16 residues. Germline CDR1 is SGHNT and CDR2 is YENEEA. V shed 5 bases, J shed 0 bases, and the junction held 8 bases outside the gene matches. As DNA, the CDR3 is TGTGCCAGCAGCCCCCTGGGGGGACAGGACCAAGAGACCCAGTACTTC. The encoded protein is CASSPLGGQDQETQYF.